These T cell receptor beta chains were read from a single sample in a study of identical twins. TCRdb independently ran MiXCR on the 5' RACE reads; one entry per CDR3 protein. The sample contains roughly 240,000 distinct CDR3 sequences, 6.5% to 9% of which appear only once. These data also formed part of another study, on yellow fever vaccine responses in identical twins.

Source material: CD8+ T cells sorted from blood. These receptors all come from a woman aged 18-29 years in good health. The CDR3 runs from the conserved cysteine through the conserved F or W. A D gene is named only where the DNA matches it firmly. Expanded clones get a size class; other rows say once, few or many, or leave the size out.

v_call: TRBV18
j_call: TRBJ1-5
d_call: NA
clone_size: few
cdr3_nt: TGTGCCAGCTCACCACCAGGCTCCCTTAGCAATCAGCCCCAGCATTTT
cdr3_aa: CASSPPGSLSNQPQHF

v_call: TRBV7-9
j_call: TRBJ2-1
d_call: TRBD2
clone_size: NA
cdr3_nt: TGTGCCAGCAGCGACGACCAGGCGGGGGATGAGCAGTTCTTC
cdr3_aa: CASSDDQAGDEQFF

v_call: TRBV27
j_call: TRBJ1-4
d_call: TRBD1
clone_size: few
cdr3_nt: TGTGCCAGCAGTGGGGACAGAAATGAAAAACTGTTTTTT
cdr3_aa: CASSGDRNEKLFF

v_call: TRBV2
j_call: TRBJ2-7
d_call: NA
clone_size: NA
cdr3_nt: TGTGCCAGCAGTGAGGGGTTGGAGACAGCGAACTACGAGCAGTACTTC
cdr3_aa: CASSEGLETANYEQYF

v_call: TRBV28
j_call: TRBJ1-1
d_call: TRBD1
clone_size: NA
cdr3_nt: TGTGCCAGCAGTTCAGACAGGGGGCGGACTGAAGCTTTCTTT
cdr3_aa: CASSSDRGRTEAFF

v_call: TRBV7-9
j_call: TRBJ2-1
d_call: TRBD2
clone_size: many
cdr3_nt: TGTGCCAGCAGCCCCGGATCGGGAGGGATCTACAATGAGCAGTTCTTC
cdr3_aa: CASSPGSGGIYNEQFF

v_call: TRBV20-1
j_call: TRBJ2-2
d_call: NA
clone_size: few
cdr3_nt: TGCAGTGTGTGGCGGGACCCGAACACCGGGGAGCTGTTTTTT
cdr3_aa: CSVWRDPNTGELFF

v_call: TRBV4-1
j_call: TRBJ2-7
d_call: TRBD1
clone_size: NA
cdr3_nt: TGCGCCAGCAGCCAAGTTGCCTCGGGACAGGGGAACTACGAGCAGTACTTC
cdr3_aa: CASSQVASGQGNYEQYF

v_call: TRBV18
j_call: TRBJ2-1
d_call: NA
clone_size: NA
cdr3_nt: TGTGCCAGCTCACCCCGGCAGGGGACGAAGTACAATGAGCAGTTCTTC
cdr3_aa: CASSPRQGTKYNEQFF

v_call: TRBV28
j_call: TRBJ2-3
d_call: NA
clone_size: NA
cdr3_nt: TGTGCCAGCAGTTGGGACGGAACTAGCACAGATACGCAGTATTTT
cdr3_aa: CASSWDGTSTDTQYF

v_call: TRBV3-1
j_call: TRBJ2-7
d_call: NA
clone_size: few
cdr3_nt: TGTGCCAGCACCCCGGGGCTAGACCTATCCTACGAGCAGTACTTC
cdr3_aa: CASTPGLDLSYEQYF

v_call: TRBV7-9
j_call: TRBJ2-1
d_call: NA
clone_size: many
cdr3_nt: TGTGCCAGCAGCTTATGGCAGGATGAGCAGTTCTTC
cdr3_aa: CASSLWQDEQFF

v_call: TRBV20-1
j_call: TRBJ2-3
d_call: NA
clone_size: many
cdr3_nt: TGCAGTGCTAGAAGCCAGGAGTTGCACTGGGATACGCAGTATTTT
cdr3_aa: CSARSQELHWDTQYF

v_call: TRBV6-5
j_call: TRBJ2-3
d_call: NA
clone_size: few
cdr3_nt: TGTGCCAGCAGTTACTCGTCGGGGGCCCTAGATACGCAGTATTTT
cdr3_aa: CASSYSSGALDTQYF

v_call: TRBV7-6
j_call: TRBJ2-5
d_call: NA
clone_size: NA
cdr3_nt: TGTGCCAGCAGCTTACTCCTAGCAGGGGGGATGGAGACCCAGTACTTC
cdr3_aa: CASSLLLAGGMETQYF

v_call: TRBV28
j_call: TRBJ2-5
d_call: NA
clone_size: NA
cdr3_nt: TGTGCCAGCAGTTTCGTCTACGACCAAGAGACCCAGTACTTC
cdr3_aa: CASSFVYDQETQYF

v_call: TRBV7-8
j_call: TRBJ1-4
d_call: TRBD1
clone_size: NA
cdr3_nt: TGTGCCAGCAGCCCCCGACAGGGAGGAGAAAAACTGTTTTTT
cdr3_aa: CASSPRQGGEKLFF

v_call: TRBV7-6
j_call: TRBJ1-4
d_call: NA
clone_size: NA
cdr3_nt: TGTGCCAGCAGCTTAGAGTCAGATAGCCCTAATGAAAAACTGTTTTTT
cdr3_aa: CASSLESDSPNEKLFF

v_call: TRBV4-1
j_call: TRBJ1-6
d_call: NA
clone_size: few
cdr3_nt: TGCGCCAGCAGCCAACCTCCGGAGGCCTACTATAATTCACCCCTCCACTTT
cdr3_aa: CASSQPPEAYYNSPLHF

v_call: TRBV27
j_call: TRBJ2-7
d_call: NA
clone_size: few
cdr3_nt: TGTGCCAGCAGTTTAACTGTGAACTACGAGCAGTACTTC
cdr3_aa: CASSLTVNYEQYF

v_call: TRBV4-1
j_call: TRBJ2-3
d_call: NA
clone_size: NA
cdr3_nt: TGCGCCAGCAGCCCTAAAGCAGGTCCAGATACGCAGTATTTT
cdr3_aa: CASSPKAGPDTQYF

v_call: TRBV11-3
j_call: TRBJ2-5
d_call: TRBD2
clone_size: NA
cdr3_nt: TGTGCCAGCAGATTAGATCGCGGGGGGCCGGAGACCCAGTACTTC
cdr3_aa: CASRLDRGGPETQYF

v_call: TRBV20-1
j_call: TRBJ2-1
d_call: NA
clone_size: few
cdr3_nt: TGCAGTGCTAGAGTGTGGACCACCTCCTACAATGAGCAGTTCTTC
cdr3_aa: CSARVWTTSYNEQFF

v_call: TRBV20-1
j_call: TRBJ2-5
d_call: NA
clone_size: NA
cdr3_nt: TGCAGTGCTAGAGATCTGTTGAGGGCCGAGACCCAGTACTTC
cdr3_aa: CSARDLLRAETQYF

v_call: TRBV7-9
j_call: TRBJ1-1
d_call: NA
clone_size: NA
cdr3_nt: TGTGCCAGCAGCTTAGGGGGAGGGGACACTGAAGCTTTCTTT
cdr3_aa: CASSLGGGDTEAFF